Described below is a single T cell receptor beta chain sequence and its context. Losses at the gene ends were 5 bases for V and 1 base for J; bases not matched to a gene: 11. The CDR3 spans 17 residues. Germline CDR1 and CDR2: SEHNR and FQNEAQ (reference sequence). Unique molecular identifiers were present on the cDNA, and a universal primer site came from template switching. Via MiXCR, TCRdb re-called the 5' RACE reads, giving one row per CDR3 protein. The table has about 810,000 distinct CDR3 sequences, over 9% seen once. This specimen comes from a study of identical twins. These sequences were also reported in another study, on yellow fever vaccine responses in identical twins. According to that study: Reports say the vaccine T cell response in twins looked partly convergent and partly personalized.

The rearrangement uses TRBV7-9 and TRBJ2-7; 10 bases agree with TRBD1. The sequenced sample consisted of PBMCs. The clonotype originates from a woman younger than 30 in good health. The CDR3 region is CASSPNPGTGVSYEQYV. The CDR3 DNA sequence: TGTGCCAGCAGCCCGAACCCCGGGACAGGGGTTTCCTACGAGCAGTACGTC.